Listed here are 11 T cell receptor beta chains from one sample, sequenced in a study of technical replicates of blood from several donors (dated by TCRdb to 2017 to 2019). Library construction relied on the immunoSEQ multiplex PCR assay. In its TCRdb copy, this immuneACCESS table keeps in-frame sequences only and misses some clones. Where compared with another copy, unresolved V genes explain less than half of these, and the others have no known cause. This sample comprises about 67,000 clones, about 98% of them detected only once. The ten largest make up around 0.15% of the sample. Input material: T cells isolated from PBMCs. These receptor sequences come from a human donor in good health.

The chain couples TRBV5-1 to TRBJ2-1, with TRBD2 matching 7 bases. Germline values: CDR1 SGHRS, CDR2 YFSETQ. This CDR3 is 16 amino acids long. Germline trimming cut 2 bases from V and 6 bases from J; bases unmatched to any gene: 11. This chain's CDR3 is CASSFSGSGVRNEQFF. CDR3 in DNA: TGCGCCAGCAGCTTTAGCGGGTCCGGGGTTCGCAATGAGCAGTTCTTC.

In its sample, this clone was seen once. The chain is built from TRBV18 and TRBJ2-2, with D unresolved. The CDR3 has 13 residues. Germline V gene data show CDR1 as KGHSH and CDR2 as LQKENI. Trimming took 4 bases from V and 4 from J, leaving 7 bases between them. The CDR3 spells CASSQPGTGELFF. CDR3 nucleotides: TGTGCCAGCTCACAGCCCGGCACCGGGGAGCTGTTTTTT.

The rearrangement links TRBV6-1 to TRBJ1-4; possibly TRBD1 for D (5 bases). CDR1 is MNHNS, CDR2 SASEGT, per germline. This CDR3 comprises 14 residues. With 1 base removed from V and 8 bases from J, the gap between germline ends came to 11 bases. CDR3 protein: CASSEVKGSEKLFF. The CDR3 coding sequence is TGTGCCAGCAGTGAAGTGAAGGGGTCCGAAAAACTGTTTTTT.

Written as DNA, the CDR3 is TGTGCCAGCAGATCTACAGGGCAGGGGCCCCAGCATTTT. It translates to CASRSTGQGPQHF. The genes are TRBV21-1 and TRBJ1-5; the listed D gene, TRBD1, was not tested against the DNA. TRBV21-1 is labeled a pseudogene. The CDR3 contains 13 residues.

The CDR3 coding sequence is TGTGCCAGCAGTTACCTCGGGAACACTGAAGCTTTCTTT. This codes for CASSYLGNTEAFF. The chain recombines TRBV6-5 with TRBJ1-1, with D uncertain. This CDR3 is 13 amino acids long. Trimming shortened V by 2 bases and J by 1 base, and 5 bases separated the two germline ends. Germline CDR1 and CDR2: MNHEY and SVGAGI.

This sequence joins TRBV2 and TRBJ1-3; D is ambiguous. Germline-derived CDR1 and CDR2 are SNHLY and FYNNEI. Trimming took off 3 bases at V and 4 bases at J, with 4 bases between the two ends. This CDR3 contains 12 residues. The CDR3 sequence: CASSDRGNTIYF. Here the CDR3 DNA reads TGTGCCAGCAGTGACAGGGGAAACACCATATATTTT.

The count of this clone is one. The chain links TRBV6-1 to TRBJ2-2; tentatively, D is TRBD2 (5 bases). Germline-derived CDR1 and CDR2 are MNHNS and SASEGT. Between the trimmed V and J ends, which lost 7 bases and 2 bases, there was a span of 11 bases. The CDR3 has 14 amino acids. The CDR3 sequence is CASTKTRNTGELFF. The DNA of the CDR3 is TGTGCCAGCACAAAAACTAGAAACACCGGGGAGCTGTTTTTT.

The V call is TRBV6-1, the J call TRBJ2-3; 9 bases fit TRBD2. In germline, CDR1 is MNHNS, CDR2 SASEGT. The CDR3 extends over 16 amino acids. Trimming at V came to 3 bases and at J to 5 bases, leaving 9 bases not matched to a gene. CDR3 protein: CASSDPAGGRGDTQYF. CDR3 in DNA: TGTGCCAGCAGTGATCCGGCGGGAGGGCGGGGAGATACGCAGTATTTT.

This chain connects TRBV27 to TRBJ2-1; D is unclear. Germline V gives CDR1 MNHEY, CDR2 SMNVEV (reference sequence). V was pared by 3 bases and J by 8 bases, with 17 bases between. The length of the CDR3 is 15 residues. The CDR3, as DNA: TGTGCCAGCAGTTTCCCGGGTGCAACCGACCATGAGCAGTTCTTC. Translated: CASSFPGATDHEQFF.

The chain carries TRBV19 and TRBJ1-2, with TRBD1 matching over 8 bases. Germline CDR1 is LNHDA and CDR2 is SQIVND (reference sequence). The CDR3 has 12 residues. Trimming at V came to 7 bases and at J to 14 bases, leaving 12 bases not matched to a gene. CDR3 loop: CASIGTGDGWTF. In nucleotides, the CDR3 is TGTGCCAGTATCGGGACAGGAGATGGCTGGACCTTC.

The rearrangement links TRBV18 to TRBJ1-2; D is perhaps TRBD1 (6 bases). The V end was cut by 2 bases, the J end by 8 bases, with 15 bases between. CDR1 is KGHSH, CDR2 LQKENI, per germline. There are 14 residues in the CDR3. The CDR3 sequence is CASSPSPGEAGYTF. The CDR3 nucleotides read TGTGCCAGCTCACCAAGCCCAGGGGAAGCGGGCTACACCTTC.